These 32 T cell receptor beta chains were sequenced from one sample in a study of CD8+ T cells in alopecia areata. As for treatment: oral pan-JAK inhibitor, 5-10 mg twice daily. Sequencing templates came from extracted RNA that was reverse transcribed into cDNA. Some clones are missing from TCRdb's copy, which holds only in-frame ones; the method was immunoSEQ multiplex PCR. Seen here are under 150,000 clones, more than 40% observed once, and the top ten hold 0.46%. Here the sequenced sample was CD4+ T cells sorted from blood, taken at week 4, from a patient treated with tofacitinib. The receptors were sampled from a human donor with alopecia areata.

The chain combines TRBV30 with TRBJ2-1; 11 positions match TRBD2. After removal of 5 bases from V and 4 bases from J, the junction contained 7 bases not matched to a gene. The CDR3 contains 15 residues. Germline V lookup: CDR1 GTSNPN, CDR2 SVGIG (reference sequence). As DNA, the CDR3 is TGTGCCTGGGCAAAACTAGCGGGGGCTTACAATGAGCAGTTCTTC. Translating it yields CAWAKLAGAYNEQFF.

The rearrangement uses TRBV29-1 and TRBJ1-2; possibly TRBD1 for D (5 bases). CDR1 is SQVTM and CDR2 is ANQGSEA in the germline V gene. The CDR3 loop spans 13 amino acids. Trimming cost V 6 bases and J 3 bases, with 14 bases left between them. The CDR3 spells CSVRTPLDYGYTF. CDR3 in DNA: TGCAGCGTCCGGACACCTCTGGACTATGGCTACACCTTC.

The chain couples TRBV10-3 to TRBJ1-2; TRBD1 is a possible D gene (5 bases). The CDR3 loop spans 13 amino acids. The germline gives CDR1 ENHRY, CDR2 SYGVKD. V shed 2 bases and J shed 4 bases, with 8 bases lying between them. CDR3 sequence (DNA): TGTGCCATCAGTGAGGGGACTCTCTATGGCTACACCTTC. Its protein product is CAISEGTLYGYTF.

This clone was seen a handful of times. The chain recombines TRBV7-9 with TRBJ2-1; D gene uncertain. The CDR3 covers 15 residues. V was cut by 8 bases and J by 0 bases, with 14 bases left in between. Germline V lookup: CDR1 SEHNR, CDR2 FQNEAQ (reference sequence). The CDR3 sequence is CASLLISSSYNEQFF. CDR3 nucleotides: TGTGCCAGCCTCCTAATCTCGAGCTCCTACAATGAGCAGTTCTTC. Full variable domain (outside the CDR3, taken from reference TRBV7-9 and TRBJ2-1): DTGVSQNPRHKITKRGQNVTFRCDPISEHNRLYWYRQTLGQGPEFLTYFQNEAQLEKSRLLSDRFSAERPKGSFSTLEIQRTEQGDSAMYLCASLLISSSYNEQFFGPGTRLTVL.

V is TRBV30 and J is TRBJ2-6, with D uncertain. Per the germline V gene, CDR1 is GTSNPN and CDR2 is SVGIG (reference sequence). CDR3 size: 15 residues. The V end lost 0 bases, the J end lost 0 bases, and 6 bases lay between the germline ends. For the CDR3, the DNA is TGTGCCTGGAGTGTTTCGAACTCTGGGGCCAACGTCCTGACTTTC. It is translated as CAWSVSNSGANVLTF.

This clone was found a few times. The chain has TRBV6-6 and TRBJ1-5; no clear D. Germline V gene data show CDR1 as MNHNY and CDR2 as SVGAGI (reference sequence). This CDR3 spans 14 amino acids. V lost 3 bases to trimming and J lost 0 bases, with 6 bases between them. CDR3 sequence (DNA): TGTGCCAGCAGTTATTCCTCTAGCAATCAGCCCCAGCATTTT. It encodes CASSYSSSNQPQHF.

The chain joins TRBV7-3 to TRBJ2-3; D is uncertain. This CDR3 has 13 residues. Per the germline V gene, CDR1 is SGHTA and CDR2 is FQGTGA. V was clipped by 5 bases and J by 4 bases, with 10 bases between them. The CDR3 is CASSPPGSDTQYF. CDR3 DNA: TGTGCCAGCAGCCCCCCCGGGTCAGATACGCAGTATTTT.

V is TRBV9 and J is TRBJ2-1; TRBD2 aligns across 14 bases. The CDR3 has 16 amino acids. V trimming: 4 bases; J trimming: 7 bases; junction bases outside the gene matches: 7. The germline V gene has CDR1 SGDLS and CDR2 YYNGEE. The CDR3 is CASSPRLAGGRNEQFF. CDR3 DNA sequence: TGTGCCAGCAGCCCCCGACTAGCGGGAGGGCGGAATGAGCAGTTCTTC.

This clone was counted once. The chain combines TRBV30 with TRBJ2-3, with TRBD2 matching over 7 bases. From germline, CDR1 is GTSNPN and CDR2 SVGIG (reference sequence). The CDR3 consists of 14 residues. V trimming: 0 bases; J trimming: 6 bases; junction bases outside the gene matches: 6. This chain's CDR3 is CAWSVGRAPDTQYF. The CDR3 nucleotides are TGTGCCTGGAGTGTAGGGAGGGCGCCTGATACGCAGTATTTT.

This chain links TRBV6-5 with TRBJ2-5, with D maybe TRBD1 (5 bases). The CDR3 loop spans 14 amino acids. Germline assignment: CDR1 MNHEY and CDR2 SVGAGI. The germline V and J ends were trimmed by 8 bases and 2 bases, with 15 bases remaining between them. CDR3 sequence reads: CASQMTARQETQYF. The CDR3 region has the DNA TGTGCCAGCCAGATGACAGCAAGGCAAGAGACCCAGTACTTC.

This clone was detected a few times. V usage is TRBV7-2 and J usage is TRBJ2-7, with TRBD1 as a possible D gene (5 bases). V dropped 5 bases and J dropped 2 bases, with 13 bases sitting between them. This CDR3 spans 14 amino acids. Germline V gene sequence: CDR1 SGHTA, CDR2 FQGNSA. The CDR3 loop is CASSRTSLTYEQYF. The CDR3 bases are TGTGCCAGCAGCCGGACAAGCCTGACCTACGAGCAGTACTTC.

The gene calls are TRBV11-2 and TRBJ2-2; D call uncertain. The CDR3 is 13 amino acids. Trimming shortened V by 0 bases and J by 6 bases, and 5 bases separated the two germline ends. Germline CDR1 reads SGHAT; CDR2 reads FQNNGV. This chain's CDR3 is CASSLDGPGELFF. As DNA, the CDR3 is TGTGCCAGCAGCTTAGATGGGCCCGGGGAGCTGTTTTTT. The whole variable domain, filled in from reference TRBV11-2 and TRBJ2-2, reads EAGVAQSPRYKIIEKRQSVAFWCNPISGHATLYWYQQILGQGPKLLIQFQNNGVVDDSQLPKDRFSAERLKGVDSTLKIQPAKLEDSAVYLCASSLDGPGELFFGEGSRLTVL.

This sequence joins TRBV5-6 and TRBJ2-1; tentative D call: TRBD2 (5 bases). With 0 bases removed from V and 2 bases from J, the gap between germline ends came to 9 bases. From germline, CDR1 is SGHDT and CDR2 YYEEEE. CDR3 length: 15 amino acids. CDR3 region: CASSLGERAYNEQFF. CDR3 nucleotide sequence: TGTGCCAGCAGCTTGGGGGAGAGGGCCTACAATGAGCAGTTCTTC.

The rearrangement uses TRBV29-1 and TRBJ1-5; no clear D gene. This CDR3 has 13 amino acids. The germline V gene encodes CDR1 SQVTM and CDR2 ANQGSEA. V lost 4 bases and J 8 bases, leaving 15 bases between the germline ends. CDR3 region: CSVANQEREPQHF. As DNA, the CDR3 is TGCAGCGTTGCTAATCAGGAAAGGGAGCCCCAGCATTTT.

The rearrangement links TRBV7-8 to TRBJ1-3, with a possible D match to TRBD1 (6 bases). The V end lost 5 bases, the J end lost 2 bases, and 13 bases lay between the germline ends. This CDR3 comprises 15 residues. Germline CDR1 and CDR2: SGHVS and FQNEAQ. The CDR3 here is CASSINRAAGNTIYF. The CDR3 coding sequence is TGTGCCAGCAGCATAAACAGGGCCGCTGGAAACACCATATATTTT.

This chain connects TRBV30 to TRBJ1-1, with D uncertain. Germline CDR1 is GTSNPN and CDR2 is SVGIG (reference sequence). Trimming removed 0 bases at V and 5 bases at J, with 7 bases between. CDR3 length: 12 residues. The CDR3 spells CAWSVLGTEAFF. The CDR3 DNA reads as TGTGCCTGGAGTGTACTGGGGACTGAAGCTTTCTTT.

This clone was observed a few times. The J gene is TRBJ2-7, the V gene TRBV9; 10 nucleotides align to TRBD2. In germline, CDR1 is SGDLS, CDR2 YYNGEE. This CDR3 has 15 amino acids. V shed 3 bases, J shed 1 base, and the junction held 4 bases outside the gene matches. The CDR3 DNA reads as TGTGCCAGCAGCGGGGGACTAGCGTCTTCCTACGAGCAGTACTTC. Encoded protein: CASSGGLASSYEQYF.

The chain recombines TRBV5-1 with TRBJ1-5, with 9 bases aligning to TRBD1. The V and J ends lost 0 bases and 2 bases, in that order; junction bases with no gene match: 0. The CDR3 covers 15 residues. Germline V CDR1 and CDR2: SGHRS, YFSETQ. The CDR3 coding sequence is TGCGCCAGCAGCTTGGGGGACAGGGGCAATCAGCCCCAGCATTTT. Translation gives CASSLGDRGNQPQHF.

This clone has just a few counts. The chain carries TRBV10-3 and TRBJ2-7; D remains unclear. Looked up from germline, CDR1 is ENHRY and CDR2 is SYGVKD. The CDR3 has 13 residues. The V and J ends lost 4 bases and 0 bases respectively, with 7 bases between them. Here the CDR3 DNA reads TGTGCCATCAGTGGAGGCAGCTCCTACGAGCAGTACTTC. This translates into CAISGGSSYEQYF.

The chain has TRBV6-5 and TRBJ2-7; 8 bases fit TRBD2. CDR3 length equals 13 residues. The ends lost 2 bases at V and 5 bases at J; junction bases unmatched: 2. Germline-derived CDR1 and CDR2 are MNHEY and SVGAGI. DNA for the CDR3: TGTGCCAGCAGTTACGGACTAGCCCACGAGCAGTACTTC. The encoded protein is CASSYGLAHEQYF.

The DNA for the CDR3 is TGTGCCTGGAGTCTCCGCCCCTCGGGGGAGCAGTACTTC. Its protein product is CAWSLRPSGEQYF. The chain couples TRBV30 to TRBJ2-7; tentatively, D is TRBD2 (5 bases). The germline V and J ends were trimmed by 2 bases and 7 bases, with 15 bases remaining between them. This CDR3 region has 13 residues. From germline, CDR1 is GTSNPN and CDR2 SVGIG (reference sequence).

This sequence joins TRBV29-1 and TRBJ2-6; 8 bases align to TRBD1. Looked up from germline, CDR1 is SQVTM and CDR2 is ANQGSEA. The CDR3 consists of 16 residues. Trimming at V came to 5 bases and at J to 2 bases, leaving 8 bases not matched to a gene. The CDR3 here is CSVPSGGLAGANVLTF. CDR3 sequence (DNA): TGCAGCGTTCCGTCAGGGGGCTTGGCTGGGGCCAACGTCCTGACTTTC.

This chain connects TRBV14 to TRBJ2-5, with D uncertain. Germline loops: CDR1 SGHDN, CDR2 FVKESK. This CDR3 is 12 amino acids long. Trimming removed 3 bases from V and 5 bases from J, with 7 bases in between. The CDR3 DNA reads as TGTGCCAGCAGCCATCCCTGGGAGACCCAGTACTTC. Its protein is CASSHPWETQYF.

The V call is TRBV27, the J call TRBJ1-2; possibly TRBD1 for D (5 bases). Germline-derived CDR1 and CDR2 are MNHEY and SMNVEV (reference sequence). With 6 bases removed from V and 7 bases from J, the gap between germline ends came to 18 bases. CDR3 length equals 14 residues. CDR3 loop: CASRTPGPQGGYTF. In DNA form, the CDR3 reads TGTGCCAGCAGGACTCCGGGACCCCAGGGTGGCTACACCTTC.

The chain carries TRBV29-1 and TRBJ1-2, with no clear D. The CDR3 covers 13 residues. CDR1 and CDR2 (germline): SQVTM, ANQGSEA. The V end was cut by 4 bases, the J end by 2 bases, with 11 bases between. The CDR3 bases are TGCAGCGTTGTCATGTCGCAGAACTATGGCTACACCTTC. The encoded protein is CSVVMSQNYGYTF.

The J gene is TRBJ2-7, the V gene TRBV29-1, with 10 nucleotides matching TRBD1. The CDR3 has 13 residues. After removal of 4 bases from V and 2 bases from J, the junction contained 2 bases not matched to a gene. Germline V gene sequence: CDR1 SQVTM, CDR2 ANQGSEA. CDR3: CSVGGQGTYEQYF. The DNA of the CDR3 is TGCAGCGTTGGGGGACAGGGGACCTACGAGCAGTACTTC.

This clone was detected many times. Other DNA sequences from this sample encode an identical CDR3 as well. This chain joins TRBV29-1 and TRBJ2-7; TRBD1 is a possible D gene (6 bases). The CDR3 runs to 12 residues. Between the trimmed V and J ends, which lost 0 bases and 4 bases, there was a span of 7 bases. Per germline, CDR1 SQVTM and CDR2 ANQGSEA. The chain's CDR3 is CSVEEQGYEQYF. CDR3 DNA sequence: TGCAGCGTTGAAGAACAGGGTTACGAGCAGTACTTC.

The rearrangement uses TRBV14 and TRBJ1-5, with D uncertain. CDR1 is SGHDN, CDR2 FVKESK, per germline. Between the trimmed V and J ends, which lost 5 bases and 0 bases, there was a span of 5 bases. This CDR3 comprises 13 residues. This CDR3 is CASSVNSNQPQHF. The CDR3 coding sequence is TGTGCCAGCAGCGTTAATAGCAATCAGCCCCAGCATTTT.

The rearrangement uses TRBV5-1 and TRBJ2-5, with D perhaps TRBD1 (6 bases). The CDR3 extends over 13 amino acids. Germline V gives CDR1 SGHRS, CDR2 YFSETQ. Between the trimmed V and J ends, which lost 2 bases and 5 bases, there was a span of 10 bases. The chain's CDR3 is CASSFGDMETQYF. DNA for the CDR3: TGCGCCAGCAGCTTTGGGGACATGGAGACCCAGTACTTC.

The chain has TRBV29-1 and TRBJ2-6; 8 bases are a match to TRBD1. From germline, CDR1 is SQVTM and CDR2 ANQGSEA. Trimming cost V 2 bases and J 3 bases; bases outside gene matches: 3. This CDR3 has 15 amino acids. The CDR3 nucleotides are TGCAGCGTTGAACAGGGGGCGCGTGGGGCCAACGTCCTGACTTTC. The encoded protein is CSVEQGARGANVLTF. Looking up the rest from reference TRBV29-1 and TRBJ2-6 gives the full variable domain: SAVISQKPSRDICQRGTSLTIQCQVDSQVTMMFWYRQQPGQSLTLIATANQGSEATYESGFVIDKFPISRPNLTFSTLTVSNMSPEDSSIYLCSVEQGARGANVLTFGAGSRLTVL.

The V gene is TRBV5-1, the J gene TRBJ2-2, with 9 bases identical to TRBD1. Germline lookup yields CDR1 SGHRS and CDR2 YFSETQ. The V and J ends lost 4 bases and 3 bases, in that order; junction bases with no gene match: 7. The CDR3 length is 16 residues. Written as DNA, the CDR3 is TGCGCCAGCAGCACAGTGGGACAGGGCTACACCGGGGAGCTGTTTTTT. This gives the protein CASSTVGQGYTGELFF. Variable domain in full (rest from reference TRBV5-1 and TRBJ2-2): KAGVTQTPRYLIKTRGQQVTLSCSPISGHRSVSWYQQTPGQGLQFLFEYFSETQRNKGNFPGRFSGRQFSNSRSEMNVSTLELGDSALYLCASSTVGQGYTGELFFGEGSRLTVL.

The chain couples TRBV18 to TRBJ1-5, with 7 nucleotides matching TRBD1. The CDR3 is 15 residues long. Germline loops: CDR1 KGHSH, CDR2 LQKENI. With 1 base clipped from V and 1 base from J, the junction kept 1 base outside the gene matches. The CDR3 protein is CASSPLQGSNQPQHF. CDR3 bases: TGTGCCAGCTCACCACTACAGGGGAGCAATCAGCCCCAGCATTTT.